These T cell receptor beta chains were read from a single sample in a study of blood T cell repertoires in COVID-19. The protocol was immunoSEQ multiplex PCR, while the TCRdb copy is restricted to in-frame clones and leaves out a portion. The sample has approximately 94,000 clones; almost 90% are singletons. The sequenced material came from peripheral blood. These receptors were collected from a human donor in a cohort sampled during active COVID-19. CDR3s include the opening cysteine and the closing phenylalanine or tryptophan. Each record gives: CDR3 DNA, CDR3 protein, clone size, D gene, J gene, V gene. D genes are given only for firm matches. Size tells how often a clone was seen (once, few, many) or the class of an expanded clone, and some rows leave it out.

TGTGCCAGAAGCTCACTAGCTGAAGCTTTCTTT | CARSSLAEAFF | NA | NA | TRBJ1-1 | TRBV5-3
TGTGCCAGCAGCTTAGGTGCCGGGCAGGGAAATGGCTACACCTTC | CASSLGAGQGNGYTF | few | NA | TRBJ1-2 | TRBV7-9
TGTGCCTGGGGCAGGGGGCGCCAATTAGACGAGCAGTACTTC | CAWGRGRQLDEQYF | once | TRBD1 | TRBJ2-7 | TRBV30
TGTGCCAGCAGTCCTAACCGCGTGGAAAAACTGTTTTTT | CASSPNRVEKLFF | NA | NA | TRBJ1-4 | TRBV27
TGTGCCAGCTCACCTGGAGCGGGAGGGTATGAGCAGTTCTTC | CASSPGAGGYEQFF | NA | TRBD2 | TRBJ2-1 | TRBV18
TGTGCCAGCAGCCCCGCAGGGGCCACCACAGATACGCAGTATTTT | CASSPAGATTDTQYF | NA | NA | TRBJ2-3 | TRBV28
TGTGCCAGCAGCTTAGGGACTAACGAGCAGTACTTC | CASSLGTNEQYF | NA | NA | TRBJ2-7 | TRBV11-2
TGTGCCAGCAGCTTATTCGGGGATGAGCAGTTCTTC | CASSLFGDEQFF | NA | NA | TRBJ2-1 | TRBV7-2
TGTGCCAGCAGCGTGGGTTCCCAGGGGCCCGATTCCTACGAGCAGTACTTC | CASSVGSQGPDSYEQYF | few | NA | TRBJ2-7 | TRBV9
TGTGCCACACGTAGGGGGACAGGGTACTCACCCCTCCACTTT | CATRRGTGYSPLHF | NA | TRBD1 | TRBJ1-6 | TRBV25-1
TGTGCCAGCAGCCCAGGTCGGGGGTGGAATTCACCCCTCCACTTT | CASSPGRGWNSPLHF | NA | NA | TRBJ1-6 | TRBV11-2
TGCGCCAGCAGCCAAGATGCGGGCTCTGGGGCCAACGTCCTGACTTTC | CASSQDAGSGANVLTF | NA | NA | TRBJ2-6 | TRBV4-1
TGCAGCGGTGCAGGGGTTACGCGAGAGACCCAGTACTTC | CSGAGVTRETQYF | NA | NA | TRBJ2-5 | TRBV29-1
TGTGCCAGCAGCTTAGCGCGGACAACCAATTCTGGAAACACCATATATTTT | CASSLARTTNSGNTIYF | NA | NA | TRBJ1-3 | TRBV13
TGCGCCAGCAGTGGAAGAGCACTCCCCAACACTGAAGCTTTCTTT | CASSGRALPNTEAFF | NA | NA | TRBJ1-1 | TRBV10-2
TGTGCCAGCAGCTTATCCGGGGGGGTTAGCACAGATACGCAGTATTTT | CASSLSGGVSTDTQYF | once | TRBD2 | TRBJ2-3 | TRBV5-4
TGTGCCAGCAGCTTTTCATTAAGGACTGGGAACACTGAAGCTTTCTTT | CASSFSLRTGNTEAFF | NA | NA | TRBJ1-1 | TRBV7-9
TGTGCCAGCAGTCCCCGAACAGGAAACTCTGGGGCCAACGTCCTGACTTTC | CASSPRTGNSGANVLTF | NA | NA | TRBJ2-6 | TRBV28
TGTGCCTGGAGTCCCCTAGCGCCCACCAATGAGCAGTTCTTC | CAWSPLAPTNEQFF | NA | NA | TRBJ2-1 | TRBV30
TGCGCCAGCAGCTTCGGACTAGCGGGAACTAGCACAGATACGCAGTATTTT | CASSFGLAGTSTDTQYF | NA | TRBD2 | TRBJ2-3 | TRBV5-1
TGCGCCAGCAGCAGGGACAGGGGTAACAATGAGCAGTTCTTC | CASSRDRGNNEQFF | NA | TRBD1 | TRBJ2-1 | TRBV5-1
TGCGCCAGCAGCCCTCGCGTGCAGGGCCTTGGAAACACCATATATTTT | CASSPRVQGLGNTIYF | NA | NA | TRBJ1-3 | TRBV5-1
TGTGCCAGCAGCCTTGGGCCAAACGCCCAGCCCCAGCATTTT | CASSLGPNAQPQHF | NA | NA | TRBJ1-5 | TRBV28
TGTGCCAGCAGCACCTCGGTTAGCGGGGTTTGGAATGAGCAGTTCTTC | CASSTSVSGVWNEQFF | NA | TRBD2 | TRBJ2-1 | TRBV7-2
TGTGCCAGCACTCCTGGCAGGGCCTCTACGCAGTATTTT | CASTPGRASTQYF | NA | NA | TRBJ2-3 | TRBV12-3/TRBV12-4
TGCGCCAGCAGCCTGGGACAGAACTCCTACAATGAGCAGTTCTTC | CASSLGQNSYNEQFF | NA | TRBD1 | TRBJ2-1 | TRBV10-1
TGTGCCAGCAGCTCAGGAGGAGATACGCAGTATTTT | CASSSGGDTQYF | NA | NA | TRBJ2-3 | TRBV7-8
TGTGCCAGCAGTTCTTCTGGGACAGGATATCAGCCCCAGCATTTT | CASSSSGTGYQPQHF | NA | TRBD1 | TRBJ1-5 | TRBV28
TGTGCCAGCAGTAATTTTGGAGGAGGGAGGCCCCAGCATTTT | CASSNFGGGRPQHF | once | NA | TRBJ1-5 | TRBV28
TGTGCCAGCAGCCAAGAATCTTGGCTAGCGGGAGATGTGGACGGGGCCAACGTCCTGACTTTC | CASSQESWLAGDVDGANVLTF | few | TRBD2 | TRBJ2-6 | TRBV3-1/TRBV3-2
TGTGCCAGCAGTTTGGGGAGGGTCAATGAGCAGTTCTTC | CASSLGRVNEQFF | NA | TRBD2 | TRBJ2-1 | TRBV28
TGCGCCAGCAGCCCTCAACCTACAGGGTTGGTGGATGGCTACACCTTC | CASSPQPTGLVDGYTF | once | NA | TRBJ1-2 | TRBV4-1
TGTGCCAGCAGTTACGAGGACAGGGAGGGAGAAAAACTGTTTTTT | CASSYEDREGEKLFF | NA | TRBD1 | TRBJ1-4 | TRBV6-6
TGTGCCAGCAGCTTAGTTGTGGGGCTCGGCGCTGAAGCTTTCTTT | CASSLVVGLGAEAFF | once | NA | TRBJ1-1 | TRBV7-2
TGTGCCAGCAGTCTTACAGGGGAAGGATATGGCTACACCTTC | CASSLTGEGYGYTF | NA | TRBD1 | TRBJ1-2 | TRBV28
TGTGCCAGCAGTTTCTTAGGACAGGGGAATGAGCAGTTCTTC | CASSFLGQGNEQFF | NA | TRBD1 | TRBJ2-1 | TRBV27
TGTGCCAGCAGCTTGGTAGGAAGACATACTGGTCGAGAGACCCAGTACTTC | CASSLVGRHTGRETQYF | NA | NA | TRBJ2-5 | TRBV5-4